These T cell receptor beta chains were read from a single sample in a study of CD8 T cells in Susac syndrome. TCRdb reprocessed the immunoSEQ multiplex PCR reads via MiXCR and lists one record per CDR3 protein. This table holds just over 150,000 distinct CDR3 sequences, about 95% found once. Source material: CD4+ T cells from PBMCs. These receptors all stem from a human donor with Susac syndrome. CDR3s include the opening cysteine and the closing phenylalanine or tryptophan. The order of the fields is V gene, clone size, J gene, D gene, CDR3 protein, CDR3 DNA. The D gene is left open where the match is weak. Part of the rows lack a size; the others show once, few, many or a class for expanded clones.

TRBV20-1	-	TRBJ1-1	-	CSASPRVGFDTEAFF	TGCAGTGCTAGCCCCAGGGTCGGGTTCGACACTGAAGCTTTCTTT
TRBV15	-	TRBJ2-3	-	CATSRDLQGSGGTQYF	TGTGCCACCAGCAGAGATTTACAGGGTTCTGGCGGTACGCAGTATTTT
TRBV29-1	-	TRBJ2-7	TRBD2	CSVVSSGGHEQYF	TGCAGCGTTGTCTCTAGCGGGGGTCACGAGCAGTACTTC
TRBV5-1	-	TRBJ2-2	TRBD1	CASSSGQGVNTGELFF	TGCGCCAGCAGCTCGGGACAGGGGGTTAACACCGGGGAGCTGTTTTTT
TRBV15	-	TRBJ1-5	-	CATSRDKGHGQAQHF	TGTGCCACCAGCAGAGATAAGGGACACGGTCAGGCCCAGCATTTT
TRBV3-1	-	TRBJ1-2	-	CASEEGKGYGYTF	TGTGCCAGCGAGGAAGGGAAGGGCTATGGCTACACCTTC
TRBV20-1	-	TRBJ1-2	-	CSAIMDYGYTF	TGCAGTGCTATCATGGACTATGGCTACACCTTC
TRBV11-2	-	TRBJ1-6	TRBD1	CASSLGGQGALHF	TGTGCCAGCAGCTTAGGAGGGCAGGGGGCCCTCCACTTT
TRBV9	once	TRBJ2-5	-	CASSTNGGVGETQYF	TGTGCCAGCAGCACAAACGGGGGCGTGGGGGAGACCCAGTACTTC
TRBV5-1	-	TRBJ2-2	-	CASSLSGNLNTGELFF	TGCGCCAGCAGCTTGTCGGGGAATTTGAACACCGGGGAGCTGTTTTTT
TRBV5-1	-	TRBJ1-1	-	CASSLDRLNTEAFF	TGCGCCAGCAGCTTGGACAGGTTGAACACTGAAGCTTTCTTT
TRBV9	-	TRBJ2-4	-	CASSVGQLAKNIQYF	TGTGCCAGCAGCGTAGGACAGCTAGCCAAAAACATTCAGTACTTC
TRBV12-3/TRBV12-4	-	TRBJ2-1	-	CASSYHLAFEQFF	TGTGCCAGCAGTTATCACCTAGCCTTTGAGCAGTTCTTC
TRBV7-2	-	TRBJ1-2	TRBD1	CASSTDRNYGYTF	TGTGCCAGCAGCACGGACAGGAACTATGGCTACACCTTC
TRBV15	-	TRBJ1-2	TRBD1	CATSPDRGRSYGYTF	TGTGCCACCAGTCCGGACAGGGGGCGGAGCTATGGCTACACCTTC
TRBV20-1	-	TRBJ2-2	-	CSATLDNTGELFF	TGCAGTGCTACCCTTGATAACACCGGGGAGCTGTTTTTT
TRBV2	-	TRBJ2-6	TRBD1	CASSTGAGANVLTF	TGTGCCAGCAGCACAGGGGCCGGGGCCAACGTCCTGACTTTC
TRBV7-9	once	TRBJ2-2	-	CASFRGSGELFF	TGTGCCAGCTTCAGGGGTTCCGGGGAGCTGTTTTTT
TRBV12-3/TRBV12-4	-	TRBJ2-5	-	CASSPNSGRGETQYF	TGTGCCAGCAGCCCGAACAGCGGACGTGGAGAGACCCAGTACTTC
TRBV11-2	-	TRBJ1-3	-	CASTIGTSSGNTIYF	TGTGCCAGCACTATAGGGACATCAAGTGGAAACACCATATATTTT
TRBV12-3/TRBV12-4	-	TRBJ1-2	-	CASSSTARNYGYTF	TGTGCCAGCAGCTCAACCGCAAGGAACTATGGCTACACCTTC
TRBV4-1	-	TRBJ2-2	TRBD2	CASSQRTSETGELFF	TGCGCCAGCAGCCAGAGGACTAGCGAGACCGGGGAGCTGTTTTTT
TRBV18	-	TRBJ2-7	-	CASSPPSYEQYF	TGTGCCAGCTCACCACCCTCATACGAGCAGTACTTC
TRBV7-8	-	TRBJ1-5	-	CASSLGRGAGQPQHF	TGTGCCAGCAGCTTAGGGCGGGGGGCTGGACAGCCCCAGCATTTT
TRBV9	-	TRBJ2-7	TRBD1	CASSAPQGYEQYF	TGTGCCAGCAGCGCTCCACAGGGGTACGAGCAGTACTTC
TRBV7-3	-	TRBJ2-6	-	CASSLTSGIGANVLTF	TGTGCCAGCAGCTTAACGAGTGGAATTGGGGCCAACGTCCTGACTTTC
TRBV20-1	-	TRBJ1-2	-	CSASGHNNYGYTF	TGCAGTGCTAGTGGACACAACAACTATGGCTACACCTTC
TRBV7-2	-	TRBJ2-4	TRBD2	CASSWTRKDIQYF	TGTGCCAGCAGCTGGACTAGAAAAGACATTCAGTACTTC
TRBV7-9	-	TRBJ2-5	TRBD1	CASSFWTGHQETQYF	TGTGCCAGCAGCTTCTGGACAGGGCATCAAGAGACCCAGTACTTC
TRBV25-1	-	TRBJ1-2	-	CASSSGLGGYTF	TGTGCCAGCAGTTCAGGGCTAGGTGGCTACACCTTC
TRBV15	-	TRBJ2-3	TRBD1	CATSNQPGTGDTQYF	TGTGCCACCAGCAACCAACCCGGGACAGGGGATACGCAGTATTTT
TRBV5-4	-	TRBJ2-1	TRBD2	CASSLNGGAANEQFF	TGTGCCAGCAGCCTAAACGGGGGGGCCGCTAATGAGCAGTTCTTC
TRBV11-2	-	TRBJ2-1	TRBD2	CASSLVAGLETLNEQFF	TGTGCCAGCAGCTTAGTGGCAGGACTAGAAACACTCAATGAGCAGTTCTTC
TRBV4-1	once	TRBJ2-5	-	CASSLIGGPQETQYF	TGCGCCAGCAGCCTCATCGGGGGACCCCAAGAGACCCAGTACTTC
TRBV29-1	-	TRBJ2-3	TRBD2	CSAKVPTSGYTDTQYF	TGCAGCGCTAAGGTACCGACTAGCGGCTACACAGATACGCAGTATTTT
TRBV12-3/TRBV12-4	-	TRBJ2-5	-	CASSRGRQETQYF	TGTGCCAGCTCACGTGGGAGACAAGAGACCCAGTACTTC
TRBV7-9	-	TRBJ2-3	-	CASSRHRDTDTQYF	TGTGCCAGCAGCCGGCACCGCGACACAGATACGCAGTATTTT
TRBV19	-	TRBJ1-5	TRBD1	CASSRGQGVGQPQHF	TGTGCCAGTAGTCGCGGACAGGGGGTAGGTCAGCCCCAGCATTTT
TRBV7-2	-	TRBJ1-2	-	CASSLESSLGYTF	TGTGCCAGCAGCTTAGAGTCTTCTCTGGGCTACACCTTC
TRBV7-9	-	TRBJ1-6	-	CASTGGSGGSPLHF	TGTGCCAGCACCGGGGGTTCCGGAGGTTCACCCCTCCACTTT
TRBV20-1	-	TRBJ1-5	-	CSAGRDLQPQHF	TGCAGTGCTGGACGGGACTTGCAGCCCCAGCATTTT
TRBV12-3/TRBV12-4	-	TRBJ1-4	-	CASSLQYEKLFF	TGTGCCAGCAGTTTACAGTATGAAAAACTGTTTTTT
TRBV20-1	once	TRBJ2-1	TRBD2	CSARDQGGGPPVQFF	TGCAGTGCTAGAGATCAAGGCGGGGGGCCCCCGGTGCAGTTCTTC
TRBV14	-	TRBJ1-6	-	CASSQAGFNSPLHF	TGTGCCAGCAGCCAAGCTGGGTTCAATTCACCCCTCCACTTT
TRBV29-1	-	TRBJ1-2	-	CSVDYTVGGYTF	TGCAGCGTTGATTACACGGTTGGTGGCTACACCTTC
TRBV20-1	-	TRBJ2-5	-	CSAPTAAGQETQYF	TGCAGTGCTCCGACGGCCGCAGGGCAAGAGACCCAGTACTTC
TRBV27	-	TRBJ2-7	-	CASSPLYRATYEQYF	TGTGCCAGCAGCCCCCTTTACAGAGCAACCTACGAGCAGTACTTC
TRBV7-9	-	TRBJ2-5	-	CASSRLDKQETQYF	TGTGCCAGCAGCCGCCTGGACAAACAAGAGACCCAGTACTTC
TRBV19	-	TRBJ1-1	-	CASLSGTEAFF	TGTGCCAGTCTCAGTGGAACTGAAGCTTTCTTT
TRBV25-1	-	TRBJ2-4	TRBD2	CASSGTSGVNIQYF	TGTGCCAGCAGTGGAACTAGCGGGGTAAACATTCAGTACTTC
TRBV7-2	-	TRBJ1-6	-	CASSLVVYNSPLHF	TGTGCCAGCAGCTTAGTGGTATATAATTCACCCCTCCACTTT
TRBV29-1	-	TRBJ2-5	TRBD2	CSVETSGGYQETQYF	TGCAGCGTAGAAACTAGCGGGGGGTATCAAGAGACCCAGTACTTC
TRBV3-1	-	TRBJ2-1	-	CASSQVVGALNEQFF	TGTGCCAGCAGCCAAGTAGTGGGGGCGCTCAATGAGCAGTTCTTC
TRBV7-8	-	TRBJ2-3	TRBD2	CASSPLAGNTDTQYF	TGTGCCAGCAGCCCACTAGCGGGGAACACAGATACGCAGTATTTT
TRBV7-3	-	TRBJ2-3	TRBD1	CASSLRGQGADTQYF	TGTGCCAGCAGCTTACGGGGACAGGGTGCAGATACGCAGTATTTT
TRBV5-4	few	TRBJ2-1	-	CASSLADEQFF	TGTGCCAGCAGCTTGGCGGATGAGCAGTTCTTC
TRBV20-1	once	TRBJ2-1	TRBD2	CSAPLTSGGNNEQFF	TGCAGTGCTCCCCTGACTAGCGGGGGTAACAATGAGCAGTTCTTC
TRBV29-1	-	TRBJ1-2	TRBD1	CSARAGTANYGYTF	TGCAGCGCCCGGGCCGGGACAGCCAACTATGGCTACACCTTC
TRBV29-1	-	TRBJ1-2	-	CSVDEGRITF	TGCAGCGTTGATGAAGGGCGGATCACCTTC